This T cell receptor beta chain originates from a study of blood T cell repertoires in COVID-19. Study overall: Acute and convalescent COVID-19 specimens originated in the United States, Italy and Spain.

Clones were sequenced by immunoSEQ multiplex PCR, and TCRdb holds only the in-frame ones, with some missing. Of 200,000 or so clones in the sample, less than 90% are singletons; the top ten hold about 11%. This CDR3 region has 16 residues. Trimming removed 0 bases from V and 6 bases from J, with 15 bases in between. Germline CDR1 reads KGHSH; CDR2 reads LQKENI. The sample taken for sequencing was peripheral blood. This chain uses TRBV18 with TRBJ2-1; a weak D match, TRBD1 (5 bases). The TCR originated in a woman aged 80 or older with COVID-19, enrolled during active disease. The CDR3 protein is CASSPPSAGWGNEQFF. The DNA of the CDR3 is TGTGCCAGCTCACCACCGTCCGCAGGGTGGGGCAATGAGCAGTTCTTC.